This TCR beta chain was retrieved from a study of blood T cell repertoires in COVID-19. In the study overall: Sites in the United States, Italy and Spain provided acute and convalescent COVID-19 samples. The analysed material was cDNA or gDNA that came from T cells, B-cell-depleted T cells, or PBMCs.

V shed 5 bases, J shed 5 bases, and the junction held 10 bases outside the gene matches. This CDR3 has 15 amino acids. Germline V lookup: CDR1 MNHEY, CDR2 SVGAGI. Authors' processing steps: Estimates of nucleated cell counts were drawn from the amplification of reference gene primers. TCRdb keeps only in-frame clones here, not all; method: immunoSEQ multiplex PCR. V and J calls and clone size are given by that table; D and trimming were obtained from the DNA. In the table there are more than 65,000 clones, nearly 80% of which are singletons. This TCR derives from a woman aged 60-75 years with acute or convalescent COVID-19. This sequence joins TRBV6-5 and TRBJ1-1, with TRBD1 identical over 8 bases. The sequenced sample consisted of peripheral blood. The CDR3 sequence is CASSPQPGGATEAFF. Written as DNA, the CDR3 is TGTGCCAGCAGTCCTCAACCAGGGGGCGCGACTGAAGCTTTCTTT.